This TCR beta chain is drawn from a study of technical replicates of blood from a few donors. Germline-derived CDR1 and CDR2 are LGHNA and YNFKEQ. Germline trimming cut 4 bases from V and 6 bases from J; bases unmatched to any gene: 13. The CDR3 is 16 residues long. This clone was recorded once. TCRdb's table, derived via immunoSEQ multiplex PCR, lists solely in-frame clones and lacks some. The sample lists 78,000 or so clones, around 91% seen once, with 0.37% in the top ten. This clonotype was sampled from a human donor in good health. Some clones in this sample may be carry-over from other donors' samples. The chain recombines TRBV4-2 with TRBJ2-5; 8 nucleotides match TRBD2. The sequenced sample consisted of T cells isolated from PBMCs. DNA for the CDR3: TGTGCCAGCAGCCGATCCTATAGCGGGGAAGGGAAGACCCAGTACTTC. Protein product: CASSRSYSGEGKTQYF.